These 5 T cell receptor beta chains originate from one sample sequenced in a study of shared T cell receptors in the human thymus. Repertoires were generated with immunoSEQ multiplex PCR, while TCRdb's copy carries only in-frame clones and drops some. Seen here are 550,000 to 800,000 clones, approximately 83% observed once, and the top ten hold around 0.0094%. This sample also appeared in a second study, on human thymus T cells.

The sample comprised thymocytes. The receptor set was obtained from a girl less than two years old with a congenital heart defect.

The chain uses TRBV5-1 and TRBJ1-1; tentative D call: TRBD1 (6 bases). Germline V gene data show CDR1 as SGHRS and CDR2 as YFSETQ. V dropped 10 bases and J dropped 3 bases, with 13 bases sitting between them. The CDR3 contains 12 residues. Here the CDR3 reads CAGRGGDTEAFF. In nucleotides, the CDR3 is TGCGCCGGTAGGGGGGGGGACACTGAAGCTTTCTTT.

This rearrangement joins TRBV27 to TRBJ1-1, with 9 bases identical to TRBD1. J gave up 1 base and V 5 bases, and 11 bases lay outside the gene matches. Germline V lookup: CDR1 MNHEY, CDR2 SMNVEV (reference sequence). The CDR3 is 17 amino acids. This chain's CDR3 is CASSPGQGLVENTEAFF. In nucleotides, the CDR3 is TGTGCCAGCAGTCCAGGACAGGGGCTAGTGGAGAACACTGAAGCTTTCTTT.

The chain has TRBV30 and TRBJ2-3, with 16 bases aligning to TRBD2. The CDR3 covers 17 residues. V shed 3 bases and J 5 bases; nucleotides not matched to a gene: 8. CDR1 is GTSNPN, CDR2 SVGIG, per germline (reference sequence). The CDR3 protein is CAWRTLGTSGGVDTQYF. CDR3 DNA: TGTGCCTGGAGAACTCTAGGGACTAGCGGGGGGGTAGATACGCAGTATTTT.

The gene calls are TRBV28 and TRBJ1-1, with TRBD1 identical over 9 bases. Germline lookup yields CDR1 MDHEN and CDR2 SYDVKM. Trimming took 3 bases from V and 2 from J; bases not matched to a gene: 13. The CDR3 is 18 residues long. This CDR3 reads CASSFDRGSGSYNTEAFF. The DNA for the CDR3 is TGTGCCAGCAGTTTCGACAGGGGGTCCGGTAGTTATAACACTGAAGCTTTCTTT.

The chain combines TRBV7-4 with TRBJ1-1; no clear D. Trimming took 5 bases from V and 1 from J, leaving 14 bases between them. Germline V lookup: CDR1 SGHVT, CDR2 SQSDAQ. CDR3 length equals 15 residues. CDR3 residues: CASSRGGPTNTEAFF. For the CDR3, the DNA is TGTGCCAGCAGCCGCGGAGGTCCCACGAACACTGAAGCTTTCTTT.